Below, 9 T cell receptor beta chains from the same sample are listed, as sequenced in a study of T cell changes during pregnancy in multiple sclerosis. TCRdb's table, derived via immunoSEQ multiplex PCR, lists solely in-frame clones and lacks some. The table has 95,000 to 100,000 clones, about 90% seen once; the top ten hold 2.5% to 3.5%. The specimen comprised peripheral blood, sampled in the second trimester of pregnancy. These receptors all come from a female donor with multiple sclerosis, enrolled in a pregnancy study.

The count of this clone is one. J is TRBJ2-7 and V is TRBV7-2, with unresolved D. Germline lookup yields CDR1 SGHTA and CDR2 FQGNSA. The CDR3 runs 16 residues. V dropped 7 bases and J dropped 2 bases, with 21 bases sitting between them. The CDR3 DNA reads TGTGCCAGCACCCTAAGTTGGTCACCGGGTCCCTACGAGCAGTACTTC. Translation gives CASTLSWSPGPYEQYF.

The V call is TRBV7-8, the J call TRBJ2-1; 11 nucleotides align to TRBD2. This CDR3 region has 16 residues. Germline V CDR1 and CDR2: SGHVS, FQNEAQ. J was trimmed by 2 bases and V by 4 bases; bases with no gene match: 4. The CDR3 DNA sequence: TGTGCCAGCAGCTCCCCGGGACTAGCGGCCTACAATGAGCAGTTCTTC. Translating it yields CASSSPGLAAYNEQFF. Together with reference TRBV7-8 and TRBJ2-1, the CDR3 gives the full variable domain: GAGVSQSPRYKVAKRGQDVALRCDPISGHVSLFWYQQALGQGPEFLTYFQNEAQLDKSGLPSDRFFAERPEGSVSTLKIQRTQQEDSAVYLCASSSPGLAAYNEQFFGPGTRLTVL.

V usage is TRBV7-9 and J usage is TRBJ2-3; TRBD2 aligns across 7 bases. After removal of 3 bases from V and 2 bases from J, the junction contained 5 bases not matched to a gene. Germline values: CDR1 SEHNR, CDR2 FQNEAQ (reference sequence). This CDR3 region has 15 residues. CDR3: CASSFSSGSTDTQYF. In nucleotides, the CDR3 is TGTGCCAGCAGCTTTAGTAGCGGGTCCACAGATACGCAGTATTTT.

Written as DNA, the CDR3 is TGTGCCATGCCCCAGGGCATGAACACTGAAGCTTTCTTT. The encoded protein is CAMPQGMNTEAFF. The chain couples TRBV6-1 to TRBJ1-1; D is perhaps TRBD1 (5 bases). This CDR3 contains 13 residues. V shed 10 bases and J shed 0 bases, with 12 bases lying between them. Looked up from germline, CDR1 is MNHNS and CDR2 is SASEGT.

The chain has TRBV18 and TRBJ2-1, with 8 nucleotides matching TRBD2. V lost 2 bases, J lost 3 bases, and 6 bases stayed unmatched. Germline values: CDR1 KGHSH, CDR2 LQKENI. This CDR3 is 16 amino acids long. CDR3 sequence: CASSPDGLAVYNEQFF. DNA of the CDR3: TGTGCCAGCTCACCAGATGGACTAGCAGTCTACAATGAGCAGTTCTTC.

This clone was picked up a small number of times. CDR3 bases: TGCGCCAGCCAGGAAACAGGGGTCTTAACTGAAGCTTTCTTT. Protein: CASQETGVLTEAFF. The J gene is TRBJ1-1, the V gene TRBV5-1; 7 bases map to TRBD1. This CDR3 contains 14 residues. V shed 7 bases and J 5 bases; nucleotides not matched to a gene: 11. Germline-derived CDR1 and CDR2 are SGHRS and YFSETQ.

V gene TRBV7-6 combines with J gene TRBJ2-7; 7 nucleotides agree with TRBD1. The junction had 10 bases not matched to a gene; V was cut back by 5 bases and J by 3 bases. The CDR3 is made up of 15 amino acids. Germline CDR1 is SGHVS and CDR2 is FNYEAQ. The CDR3 DNA follows: TGTGCCAGCAGCCAACTCAGACAGGGACACTACGAGCAGTACTTC. Translating it yields CASSQLRQGHYEQYF. Based on the CDR3 plus reference TRBV7-6 and TRBJ2-7, the full variable domain is GAGVSQSPRYKVTKRGQDVALRCDPISGHVSLYWYRQALGQGPEFLTYFNYEAQQDKSGLPNDRFSAERPEGSISTLTIQRTEQRDSAMYRCASSQLRQGHYEQYFGPGTRLTVT.

The sample holds a few counts of this clone. The chain employs TRBV27 and TRBJ2-7, with D possibly being TRBD2 (5 bases). CDR1 is MNHEY and CDR2 is SMNVEV in the germline V gene (reference sequence). Trimming shortened V by 4 bases and J by 4 bases, and 8 bases separated the two germline ends. This CDR3 spans 12 amino acids. CDR3 protein: CASSSRGYEQYF. Here the CDR3 DNA reads TGTGCCAGCAGTTCACGGGGATACGAGCAGTACTTC.

The J gene is TRBJ1-3, the V gene TRBV29-1; D unresolved. The CDR3 has 15 residues. Trimming stripped 6 bases from V and 0 bases from J, with 15 bases between. CDR1 SQVTM and CDR2 ANQGSEA come from the germline V gene. CDR3 DNA sequence: TGCAGCGTGACGTTTGGACTTGGCTCTGGAAACACCATATATTTT. Its translation is CSVTFGLGSGNTIYF.